The 30 T cell receptor beta chains given below trace back to one sample, sequenced in a study of T cell responses to AZD1222 COVID-19 vaccine. Only in-frame clones appear in the TCRdb table, and some are missing; sequencing was by immunoSEQ multiplex PCR. Of about 97,000 clones in the sample, around 89% were seen once. Sequenced here: peripheral blood, sampled on day 0 of AZD1222 vaccination. The receptors stem from an adult in good health.

This CDR3 reads CASSIFATNEKLFF. The CDR3 nucleotides are TGTGCCAGTAGTATTTTTGCAACTAATGAAAAACTGTTTTTT. This chain links TRBV19 with TRBJ1-4, with D hard to call. Trimming took off 3 bases at V and 0 bases at J, with 5 bases between the two ends. CDR1 and CDR2 (germline): LNHDA, SQIVND (reference sequence). This CDR3 has 14 residues.

In its sample, this clone was seen once. The rearrangement links TRBV18 to TRBJ2-2, with no clear D. Germline loops: CDR1 KGHSH, CDR2 LQKENI. V was clipped by 6 bases and J by 7 bases, with 9 bases between them. This CDR3 has 12 amino acids. The CDR3 DNA follows: TGTGCCAGCTCTCGAAGAGACGGGGAGCTGTTTTTT. Translation: CASSRRDGELFF.

The CDR3 reads CASSVGRSYEQYF. The CDR3 DNA sequence: TGTGCCAGCAGTGTGGGCAGGAGCTACGAGCAGTACTTC. The chain recombines TRBV2 with TRBJ2-7; the D is unclear. Germline CDR1 SNHLY, CDR2 FYNNEI. V lost 4 bases to trimming and J lost 3 bases, with 10 bases between them. This CDR3 region has 13 residues.

DNA of the CDR3: TGTGCCAGTAGTGTCCACCTCTCTGGGGCCAACGTCCTGACTTTC. Translating gives CASSVHLSGANVLTF. The V and J genes are TRBV19 and TRBJ2-6; no definite D call. Trimming took off 5 bases at V and 0 bases at J, with 8 bases between the two ends. The CDR3 totals 15 residues. Germline V gives CDR1 LNHDA, CDR2 SQIVND (reference sequence).

V gene TRBV20-1 combines with J gene TRBJ2-5; D tentatively fits TRBD1 or TRBD2 (5 bases each). The CDR3 extends over 11 amino acids. Germline V lookup: CDR1 DFQATT, CDR2 SNEGSKA (reference sequence). V was shortened by 6 bases and J by 5 bases, with 10 bases between the two germline ends. As DNA, the CDR3 is TGCAGTGCGGAGAGGGGCGAGACCCAGTACTTC. Translation gives CSAERGETQYF.

This clone was observed once. In DNA form, the CDR3 reads TGTGCCAGCAGACTATGGGACACGAACACTGAAGCTTTCTTT. Amino acids: CASRLWDTNTEAFF. The rearrangement links TRBV7-9 to TRBJ1-1, with a tentative D call TRBD1 (6 bases). This CDR3 is 14 amino acids long. Trimming removed 6 bases from V and 1 base from J, with 12 bases in between. Germline CDR1 is SEHNR and CDR2 is FQNEAQ (reference sequence).

The rearrangement uses TRBV28 and TRBJ1-2; the D is unclear. CDR1 is MDHEN, CDR2 SYDVKM, per germline. Trimming pared 4 bases from V and 4 bases from J, leaving 4 bases between. The CDR3 loop spans 11 amino acids. The CDR3 sequence: CASSSVYGYTF. CDR3 in DNA: TGTGCCAGCAGTTCAGTCTATGGCTACACCTTC.

V and J are TRBV7-6 and TRBJ2-5; TRBD2 agrees at 11 bases. Trimming at V came to 1 base and at J to 1 base, leaving 2 bases not matched to a gene. CDR3 size: 16 residues. Germline V gives CDR1 SGHVS, CDR2 FNYEAQ. CDR3 protein: CASSLGSGRGQETQYF. The CDR3 nucleotides are TGTGCCAGCAGCTTAGGTAGCGGGAGGGGCCAAGAGACCCAGTACTTC.

This sequence joins TRBV3-1 (or the pseudogene TRBV3-2) and TRBJ1-3; tentatively, D is TRBD1 (6 bases). This CDR3 region has 17 residues. V was cut by 0 bases and J by 4 bases, with 16 bases left in between. From germline, CDR1 is LGHDT and CDR2 YNNKEL (reference sequence). The CDR3 coding sequence is TGTGCCAGCAGCCAAGAACCCTTTGGGGGCGTCGGAAACACCATATATTTT. Residues: CASSQEPFGGVGNTIYF.

The chain combines TRBV5-4 with TRBJ2-7; TRBD2 agrees at 13 bases. Germline CDR1 and CDR2: SGHNT and YYREEE (reference sequence). The junction had 8 bases not matched to a gene; V was cut back by 4 bases and J by 10 bases. This CDR3 has 14 residues. CDR3 coding DNA: TGTGCCAGCAGCGTGACTAGCGGGGGGCCTAATCAGTACTTC. This codes for CASSVTSGGPNQYF.

This rearrangement joins TRBV7-2 to TRBJ2-7, with 8 bases matching TRBD2. V lost 1 base, J lost 0 bases, and 14 bases stayed unmatched. CDR1 is SGHTA, CDR2 FQGNSA, per germline. The CDR3 contains 19 residues. The CDR3, as DNA: TGTGCCAGCAGCTTAGTGTTGCGGGGGGCTTTTTTAAGCTCCTACGAGCAGTACTTC. Its translation is CASSLVLRGAFLSSYEQYF.

J is TRBJ1-2 and V is TRBV18, with a tentative D call TRBD1 (6 bases). Germline values: CDR1 KGHSH, CDR2 LQKENI. V lost 5 bases to trimming and J lost 8 bases, with 15 bases between them. This CDR3 has 13 amino acids. In DNA form, the CDR3 reads TGTGCCAGCTCAACTCAGGGGTTTGGGGGCTACACCTTC. Translated: CASSTQGFGGYTF.

The V and J genes are TRBV6-1 and TRBJ2-5; tentatively, D is TRBD2 (6 bases). Trimming stripped 6 bases from V and 2 bases from J, with 10 bases between. CDR3 size: 13 residues. Germline assignment: CDR1 MNHNS and CDR2 SASEGT. The CDR3 nucleotides are TGTGCCAGCAGCCATCGGGGGCAAGAGACCCAGTACTTC. This gives the protein CASSHRGQETQYF.

The chain carries TRBV11-2 and TRBJ2-2; 10 positions match TRBD1. The trim removed 4 bases at V and 5 bases at J, leaving 13 bases unmatched. Per the germline V gene, CDR1 is SGHAT and CDR2 is FQNNGV. The CDR3 length is 18 residues. CDR3 loop: CASSSGLRTGGSTGELFF. The DNA of the CDR3 is TGTGCCAGCAGCTCCGGCTTGCGGACAGGGGGATCTACCGGGGAGCTGTTTTTT.

In its sample, this clone was seen a few times. The V call is TRBV5-5, the J call TRBJ2-7; TRBD1 aligns across 7 bases. Germline values: CDR1 SGHKS, CDR2 YYEKEE (reference sequence). The CDR3 has 15 amino acids. After removal of 1 base from V and 11 bases from J, the junction contained 15 bases not matched to a gene. DNA for the CDR3: TGTGCCAGCAGCTTGAGGCCGGAGACAGGGTTGGGGGAGTACTTC. It yields the protein CASSLRPETGLGEYF.

This sequence joins TRBV7-8 and TRBJ2-2; D is perhaps TRBD2 (5 bases). The germline gives CDR1 SGHVS, CDR2 FQNEAQ. The CDR3 loop spans 13 amino acids. Trimming pared 5 bases from V and 8 bases from J, leaving 12 bases between. The CDR3 region has the DNA TGTGCCAGCAGCCTCGGTCGGACTGGGGAGCTGTTTTTT. It translates to CASSLGRTGELFF.

The rearrangement links TRBV28 to TRBJ2-5, with D perhaps being TRBD1 or TRBD2 (5 bases each). Trimming removed 6 bases at V and 7 bases at J, with 15 bases between. This CDR3 spans 13 amino acids. Germline CDR1 MDHEN, CDR2 SYDVKM. This CDR3 is CASSITRGRTQYF. As DNA, the CDR3 is TGTGCCAGCAGCATAACGAGGGGACGGACCCAGTACTTC.

This sequence joins TRBV6-5 and TRBJ2-2, with 7 bases aligning to TRBD2. This CDR3 spans 14 amino acids. Losses at the gene ends were 4 bases for V and 4 bases for J; bases not matched to a gene: 3. CDR1 is MNHEY and CDR2 is SVGAGI in the germline V gene. The CDR3: CASSFRTSTGELFF. CDR3 DNA sequence: TGTGCCAGCAGTTTCAGGACTAGCACCGGGGAGCTGTTTTTT.

V usage is TRBV10-1 and J usage is TRBJ2-7, with D perhaps given as TRBD1 or TRBD2 (5 bases each). Germline V gene sequence: CDR1 WNHNN, CDR2 SYGVQD (reference sequence). V lost 3 bases, J lost 2 bases, and 11 bases lay in between. The CDR3 runs 14 residues. The CDR3 nucleotides are TGCGCCAGCAGTGAATTGGGGACCACCTACGAGCAGTACTTC. Translating it yields CASSELGTTYEQYF.

The chain uses TRBV5-1 and TRBJ2-7; 7 nucleotides align to TRBD1. Germline V lookup: CDR1 SGHRS, CDR2 YFSETQ. V lost 6 bases and J lost 0; bases outside the gene matches: 3. This CDR3 is built from 13 residues. The CDR3 nucleotides are TGCGCCAGCACCAGGACAGGCTCCTACGAGCAGTACTTC. This translates into CASTRTGSYEQYF.

The chain is built from TRBV9 and TRBJ2-7; D remains unclear. The germline V gene encodes CDR1 SGDLS and CDR2 YYNGEE. This CDR3 has 14 residues. V was pared by 1 base and J by 7 bases, with 15 bases between. CDR3 coding DNA: TGTGCCAGCAGCGTACTACCTGACCCTACGGAGCAGTACTTC. This gives the protein CASSVLPDPTEQYF.

The chain has TRBV7-2 and TRBJ2-3; D remains unclear. CDR1 and CDR2 from the germline V gene are SGHTA and FQGNSA. This CDR3 is built from 14 residues. The germline V and J ends were trimmed by 1 base and 0 bases, with 5 bases remaining between them. The CDR3 spells CASSLGYSTDTQYF. The CDR3 DNA sequence: TGTGCCAGCAGCTTAGGTTACAGCACAGATACGCAGTATTTT. The complete variable domain, with remaining parts taken from reference TRBV7-2 and TRBJ2-3, reads GAGVSQSPSNKVTEKGKDVELRCDPISGHTALYWYRQSLGQGLEFLIYFQGNSAPDKSGLPSDRFSAERTGGSVSTLTIQRTQQEDSAVYLCASSLGYSTDTQYFGPGTRLTVL.

This chain joins TRBV9 and TRBJ2-3; the D gene is possibly TRBD1 (5 bases). Germline values: CDR1 SGDLS, CDR2 YYNGEE. V was clipped by 3 bases and J by 2 bases, with 13 bases between them. The CDR3 totals 15 residues. In DNA form, the CDR3 reads TGTGCCAGCAGCGCCCTTGGGGCGGACACAGATACGCAGTATTTT. Translated, it gives CASSALGADTDTQYF.

The chain combines TRBV5-1 with TRBJ1-4; D not resolved. Trimming pared 3 bases from V and 8 bases from J, leaving 14 bases between. This CDR3 spans 14 amino acids. Germline V gives CDR1 SGHRS, CDR2 YFSETQ. CDR3 in DNA: TGCGCCAGCAGCTCCGACGGAGCACTAGAAAAACTGTTTTTT. As protein: CASSSDGALEKLFF.

This clone was picked up one time. V and J are TRBV2 and TRBJ2-1, with 7 bases matching TRBD2. Trimming removed 7 bases from V and 4 bases from J; junction bases left unmatched: 4. Germline CDR1 SNHLY, CDR2 FYNNEI. This CDR3 is built from 13 residues. The CDR3 DNA sequence: TGTGCCAGCACGAGCGGGGAGTACAATGAGCAGTTCTTC. Amino acids: CASTSGEYNEQFF.

This chain joins TRBV10-1 and TRBJ2-7; 12 nucleotides agree with TRBD2. The V gene end was trimmed by 9 bases and the J gene end by 0 bases; junction bases not matched to a gene: 6. Germline CDR1 is WNHNN and CDR2 is SYGVQD (reference sequence). The CDR3 is 15 amino acids. CDR3 in amino acids: CASKGLAGPSYEQYF. CDR3 bases: TGCGCCAGTAAGGGACTAGCGGGTCCCTCCTACGAGCAGTACTTC.

CDR3 in DNA: TGTGCCTGGAGGGGGGACAGTGCCGCCTACGAGCAGTACTTC. Amino acids: CAWRGDSAAYEQYF. This chain links TRBV30 with TRBJ2-7; TRBD1 agrees at 7 bases. V was clipped by 3 bases and J by 2 bases; unmatched bases: 7. Germline CDR1 is GTSNPN and CDR2 is SVGIG (reference sequence). This CDR3 contains 14 residues.

V and J are TRBV11-2 and TRBJ1-1, with D unresolved. Trimming cost V 2 bases and J 7 bases, with 14 bases left between them. CDR1 and CDR2 from the germline V gene are SGHAT and FQNNGV. This CDR3 region has 14 residues. The chain's CDR3 is CASSLFAGEFEAFF. CDR3 nucleotides: TGTGCCAGCAGCTTATTCGCGGGCGAATTTGAAGCTTTCTTT.

The chain recombines TRBV4-3 with TRBJ1-6, with TRBD1 matching 7 bases. Germline CDR1 is LGHNA and CDR2 is YSLEER. This CDR3 spans 15 amino acids. The V gene end was trimmed by 1 base and the J gene end by 8 bases; junction bases not matched to a gene: 5. As DNA, the CDR3 is TGCGCCAGCAGCCAAGGAGGGGGCAATCATTCACCCCTCCACTTT. The encoded protein is CASSQGGGNHSPLHF.

The gene calls are TRBV7-9 and TRBJ1-6; 11 nucleotides agree with TRBD1. J was trimmed by 8 bases and V by 5 bases; bases with no gene match: 8. Looked up from germline, CDR1 is SEHNR and CDR2 is FQNEAQ (reference sequence). The CDR3 consists of 16 residues. The CDR3 region is CASSTGQGAFHSPLHF. CDR3 DNA sequence: TGTGCCAGCAGCACAGGACAGGGGGCTTTCCATTCACCCCTCCACTTT.